This T cell receptor (beta chain) was retrieved from a study of cytomegalovirus exposure and HLA in healthy donors (dated 2017 in TCRdb). Context from the whole study: According to a later analysis, the 100 to 150 validation repertoires were produced on the same platform as the roughly 600 repertoires of the first cohort. To predict cytomegalovirus infection status, the study brought together high-throughput TCR immunosequencing, statistical association of individual TCRs with disease status, and machine learning. The aim of the study was to test whether cataloging public T cell receptors could identify signatures of past pathogen exposure. Along with the approximately 700-subject first cohort, a separate validation cohort of some 130 different subjects was used. General conclusions and limits of the study: Subsequent analysis determined that TCRs grouped into clusters in the first cohort also showed a tendency toward co-occurrence across the 120 or so validation repertoires, and 85% to 95% of cluster scores exceeded 0. In vitro tests confirmed that three of the cytomegalovirus-associated TCR beta chains recognize cytomegalovirus antigens. The validation cohort had no HLA typing available for a later analysis, so co-occurrence within that cohort was assessed over all 120 or so repertoires. The study listed 170 or so TCR beta chains as associated with cytomegalovirus. While some public TCRs were present in many individuals, most TCR sequences turned up only very rarely across donors. According to the authors, the approach could potentially be generalized to other disease states and immunological phenotypes. In both the original and validation cohorts, the classifier was reported to diagnose cytomegalovirus status with high specificity and sensitivity.

The library relied on the immunoSEQ multiplex PCR assay. Under the source paper's analysis protocol: A statistical classification framework was built to diagnose cytomegalovirus status from the catalog of TCR beta chain sequences. This is the immuneACCESS table as TCRdb keeps it, with only in-frame sequences that have V and J called. A part of the clones is gone; compared with another copy, unresolved V genes explain less than half, and the rest is unexplained. V and J calls and clone size are copied from that table; D and trimming were computed from the DNA. The table for this sample lists about 82,000 clones; about 92% of them were counted only once. The top ten clonotypes cover roughly 0.74% of the sample. The donors were included in the validation cohort of approximately 130 subjects, a group kept apart from the approximately 650-subject first cohort. Remarks on this clone: The clone's antigen remains unknown. No quality values exist for individual bases; no much larger clone is one base distant.

Sequencing was done on a sample of PBMCs. The clonotype comes from a man in his late teens or twenties in good health and CMV-seronegative.

The sequenced DNA is TGTGCCAGTAGTGGCAGGGGGCACGAGCAGTACTTC. Translation gives CASSGRGHEQYF. The chain is assembled from TRBV19 and TRBJ2-7; 8 bases in between match TRBD1. From the cysteine up to the phenylalanine, the CDR3 has a length of 12 residues. Only CDR3 DNA is held: 36 bases, read in frame from base 1. Here V drops 5 bases and J drops 5 bases, and the junction holds 2 bases not matched to any gene. The germline V gene encodes CDR1 LNHDA and CDR2 SQIVND (reference sequence).